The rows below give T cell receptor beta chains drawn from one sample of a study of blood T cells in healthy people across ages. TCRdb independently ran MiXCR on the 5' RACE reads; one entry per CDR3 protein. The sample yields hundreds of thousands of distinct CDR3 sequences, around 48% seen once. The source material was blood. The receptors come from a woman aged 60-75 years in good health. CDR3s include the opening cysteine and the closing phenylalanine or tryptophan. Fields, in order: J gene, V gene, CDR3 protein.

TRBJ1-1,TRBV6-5,CASSEGPGDTEAFF
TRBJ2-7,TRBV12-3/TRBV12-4,CASSGSWRDRASLYEQYF
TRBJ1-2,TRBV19,CASSPRGRGYTF
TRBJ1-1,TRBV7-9,CASSLYQNTEAFF
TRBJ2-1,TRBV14,CASSQDKREGPWGYEQFF
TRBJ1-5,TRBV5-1,CASSLGDRMEQPQHF
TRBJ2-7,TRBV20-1,CSAPGTSGSYEQYF
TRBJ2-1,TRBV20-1,CSATSSRASSYNEQFF
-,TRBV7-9,CASSLGAAGVGEQFF
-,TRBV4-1,CASSSRLADSYNEQYF
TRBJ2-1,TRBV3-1,CASSQDSQLARSYNEQFF
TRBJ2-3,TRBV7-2,CAGAGPSTDTQYF
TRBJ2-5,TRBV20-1,CSAPVDRGETQYF
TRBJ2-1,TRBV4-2,CASSQSRATYNEQFF
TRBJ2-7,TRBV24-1,CATSDSSPADGPYEQYF
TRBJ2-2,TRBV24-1,CATSEPGTGELFF
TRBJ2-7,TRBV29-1,CSVRTGDSGREQYF
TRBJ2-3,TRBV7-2,CASSLTLASATRTQYF
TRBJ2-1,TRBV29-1,CSVPRGGPHNEQFF
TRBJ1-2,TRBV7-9,CASSQTGRNYGYTF
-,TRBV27,CASSLTGTYTYEQYF
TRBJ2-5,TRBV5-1,CASSAGAQETQYF
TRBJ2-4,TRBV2,CASSGDRNIQYF